The present TCR beta chain was sequenced within a study of blood T cell repertoires in COVID-19. Germline CDR1 is ENHRY and CDR2 is SYGVKD. Trimming took off 6 bases at V and 5 bases at J, with 11 bases between the two ends. The CDR3 has 14 amino acids. Only in-frame clones appear in the TCRdb table, and some are missing; sequencing was by immunoSEQ multiplex PCR. The sample includes approximately 140,000 clones, 88% seen only once; the top ten take roughly 2.5%. This TCR derives from a human donor with COVID-19, enrolled during active disease. The donor label of this sample is uncertain. Sequences were obtained from peripheral blood. V usage is TRBV10-3 and J usage is TRBJ1-6; D is perhaps TRBD1 (6 bases). The CDR3 here is CAIRQGANNSPLHF. CDR3 DNA sequence: TGTGCCATCAGACAGGGCGCTAATAATTCACCCCTCCACTTT.